This T cell receptor beta chain comes out of a study of T-cell memory formation after mild COVID-19. Overall study results and limits: Clones that contracted from day 15 to 85 had balanced CD4/CD8; later expanders were CD4+ biased.

Only a few counts were recorded for this clonotype. The antigen is not known. TCRdb analysed the 5' RACE reads with MiXCR anew, one entry per CDR3 protein. This repertoire shows 250,000 or so distinct CDR3 sequences, approximately 10% found once; its top ten account for 22%. The germline gives CDR1 KGHSH, CDR2 LQKENI. The CDR3 is 13 residues long. Trimming took off 4 bases at V and 3 bases at J, with 8 bases between the two ends. The chain uses TRBV18 and TRBJ2-3; D gene ambiguous. The TCR comes from a young man who had mild COVID-19 (a few samples of this study predate the infection). Cell type and time point are not known. Sequencing input: PBMCs or a T cell subset sorted from them (not recorded which). The DNA for the CDR3 is TGTGCCAGCTCACAGTCAGCGACAGATACGCAGTATTTT. This gives the protein CASSQSATDTQYF.